This T cell receptor (beta chain) is drawn from a study of tumor-infiltrating lymphocytes in primary liver carcinoma listed by TCRdb under 2017. Regarding the research as a whole: Of the five patients, three men and two women aged 30 to 69 years, four had hepatocellular carcinoma and one had combined HCC and intrahepatic cholangiocarcinoma. The five patients had tumors staged T1-T3 N0M0, with maximum diameters ranging from roughly 4 to 10 cm. Each sample produced roughly 3.65 to 8 million productive TCRbeta reads, and read depth showed no significant difference between tissue types. For each liver tumor, the study sampled five regions along with adjacent normal tissue and blood, and applied TCRbeta repertoire sequencing, expression microarrays and whole-exome sequencing. A total of about 35 specimens from 5 patients went through TCRbeta repertoire sequencing, namely 25 tumor regions, 5 adjacent noncancerous liver tissues and 5 peripheral blood samples. The 25 or so tumor region samples were profiled with Agilent mRNA microarrays so that TCRbeta repertoire diversity could be related to the local molecular phenotype. Repertoires from technical replicates were highly reproducible, with mean shared-clone rates about 0.91 and correlation coefficients above 0.95. The study at large found these results: Only about 7-25% of top clones were found in all five regions of a tumor, suggesting spatial heterogeneity of tumor-infiltrating T cells. With just a few patients in the study, the authors point out that the findings should be validated in a larger study. Consistent with antigen-driven expansion, pairs of tumor regions showed higher repertoire overlap (mean roughly 35%) than either tumor-adjacent pairs (about 17%) or tumor-blood pairs (around 15%). Bulk unsorted samples precluded comparing CD4+ and CD8+ T cell repertoires. Because sequencing covered only the TCR beta chain and unpaired alpha chains were not captured, true repertoire diversity is likely underestimated. The top 250 clones accounted for a significantly greater share of the repertoire in tumors than in blood (p = 0.039).

Total RNA and DNA were co-extracted from roughly 20-30 mg of bulk tissue with the AllPrep DNA/RNA mini kit, without cell sorting. Between late 2015 and early 2016, about 5 patients in China with histopathologically diagnosed primary liver carcinoma had their tumors surgically resected. At the time of sampling, the patients were treatment-naive and had chronic HBV infection. Each tumor was sampled at five spatially separated regions: the superior, inferior, left-lateral and right-lateral poles and the tumor centre. Histology showed that every tumor sample contained more than 80% viable tumor cells. Fresh tumor and adjacent tissue pieces were bisected; one half was stored in RNAlater at -80°C, the other sent for histology. Using a constant-region primer and ProtoScript II reverse transcriptase, TCRbeta-specific cDNA was reverse-transcribed from approximately 500 ng total RNA. Three nested multiplex PCR rounds, following a slightly modified ARM-PCR procedure, were used to build the TCRbeta libraries. The first two PCR rounds used multiplex TRBV1-TRBV30 forward primers with a Cbeta reverse primer, each for 10 cycles. A final 25-cycle PCR with Deep VentR polymerase added sample barcodes and Illumina adapters. Before sequencing, amplicons of 200-500 bp were gel-purified using a QIAquick gel extraction kit. TCRbeta amplicons were sequenced on an Illumina HiSeq 2500 with 250-bp paired-end reads. From the authors' description of their analysis: Quality trimming of reads was performed with Trimmomatic v0.33, and paired reads were merged with FLASH v1.2.11 so that full CDR3 sequences could be recovered. V, D and J germline segments were assigned to the rearranged TCRbeta sequences by MiGEC v1.2.1b. Clonotype statistics, along with Shannon-Wiener diversity indices, were calculated using VDJtools v1.0.0. To reduce sampling bias, subsequent analyses other than the diversity analysis used only the 250 most abundant clonotypes in each sample. TCRdb cleaned the public reads at Q25 with fastp, built clones with MiXCR and kept in-frame beta chains. Entries that share a CDR3 protein sequence are merged under the most common genes and DNA. TCRdb's processing, not the study's, gives the V and J calls here. For this sample the table gives about 21,000 distinct CDR3 sequences, of which approximately 70% were detected only once. The ten largest account for over 35% of the sample.

The germline V gene provides CDR1 SGHAT and CDR2 FQNNGV. The CDR3 runs 13 residues from the cysteine to the phenylalanine. Left in the record is the CDR3 DNA by itself, 39 bases read in frame from the first base. Points on this clonotype: Its binding antigen is unknown. The junction departs from the called germline gene at one end, perhaps through a read error.

The sequencing sample was made of liver tumor tissue from sampling region 1. What this sample's cell subset or site label stands for: tumor region T1, superior pole. The rearrangement joined TRBV11-2 to TRBJ2-3, with the D gene not confidently named. The receptor was isolated from a middle-aged man with primary liver carcinoma and hepatitis B virus infection. The CDR3 region: CASTLISTDTQYF. The bases read TGTGCCAGTACCTTGATTAGCACAGATACGCAATATTTT. Supplemented by the reference TRBV11-2 and TRBJ2-3 proteins around the CDR3, the complete variable domain is EAGVAQSPRYKIIEKRQSVAFWCNPISGHATLYWYQQILGQGPKLLIQFQNNGVVDDSQLPKDRFSAERLKGVDSTLKIQPAKLEDSAVYLCASTLISTDTQYFGPGTRLTVL.